This T cell receptor beta chain was documented in a study of Ad26.COV2.S vaccination and SARS-CoV-2 variants. Using immunoSEQ multiplex PCR, the repertoire was profiled, and TCRdb retains in-frame clones only, with some absent. In the table there are some 350,000 clones, around 90% of which are singletons. A word on this clone: Its antigen is currently unknown.

The CDR3 runs to 11 residues. Trimming removed 5 bases from V and 8 bases from J, with 9 bases in between. CDR1 and CDR2 (germline): MNHEY, SVGEGT. General study results and limits: Greater spike-specific TCR breadth was seen in vaccine recipients than in placebo recipients. After vaccination, substantial breadth of spike-specific CD8+ and CD4+ responses was reported. Similar non-spike TCR breadth was observed in recipients of vaccine and of placebo. Responses of T cells in total may have been underestimated by the TCR breadth and depth analyses.

The receptor was derived from a human donor who had recovered from COVID-19. The rearrangement uses TRBV6-2 or TRBV6-3 and TRBJ1-2, with D unclear. This sample comprised peripheral blood, obtained after recovery from COVID-19. CDR3 DNA: TGTGCCAGCAGTATTGATGGAGGCTACACCTTC. It encodes CASSIDGGYTF.